The next 7 T cell receptor beta chains were all read from a single sample in a study of vaccination and CD4 T cells after COVID-19. Their antigens are not known. Cultured CD4+ T-cell DNA underwent Oncomine TCR Beta short-read sequencing. Via MiXCR, TCRdb re-called the PCR reads, giving one row per CDR3 protein. The table has about 19,000 distinct CDR3 sequences, roughly 31% seen once; the top ten hold 15%. Treatment in this sample: approximately 10-day PBMC culture with coronavirus spike peptide pools or control peptides (ViraFEST assay). The sample consisted of cultured CD4+ T cells from blood. The source of these receptors is a human donor with COVID-19.

The rearrangement links TRBV5-6 to TRBJ1-2; D is ambiguous. Trimming took off 3 bases at V and 0 bases at J, with 9 bases between the two ends. From germline, CDR1 is SGHDT and CDR2 YYEEEE. The CDR3 runs 14 residues. The CDR3 coding sequence is TGTGCCAGCAGCTCGGACGGTACTAACTATGGCTACACCTTC. Translating it yields CASSSDGTNYGYTF.

The J gene is TRBJ1-1, the V gene TRBV5-1; 11 bases fit TRBD1. With V trimmed by 0 bases and J by 4 bases, 2 bases remained unmatched. This CDR3 spans 15 amino acids. Germline values: CDR1 SGHRS, CDR2 YFSETQ. The CDR3 sequence is CASSLEGTGGTEAFF. The CDR3 bases are TGCGCCAGCAGCTTGGAGGGGACAGGGGGCACTGAAGCTTTCTTT.

The gene calls are TRBV18 and TRBJ2-7; 9 bases match TRBD2. Germline lookup yields CDR1 KGHSH and CDR2 LQKENI. V gave up 5 bases and J gave up 13 bases; unmatched junction bases: 9. CDR3 length: 12 residues. The chain's CDR3 is CASSSYAGGLYF. CDR3 DNA: TGTGCCAGCTCAAGCTATGCGGGGGGGCTATACTTC.

The chain recombines TRBV5-1 with TRBJ2-5; D gene uncertain. This CDR3 is built from 13 residues. Between the trimmed V and J ends, which lost 2 bases and 4 bases, there was a span of 9 bases. CDR1 and CDR2 from the germline V gene are SGHRS and YFSETQ. CDR3 in amino acids: CASSFTAAETQYF. CDR3 coding DNA: TGCGCCAGCAGCTTTACGGCGGCAGAGACCCAGTACTTC.

This clonotype has only a few counts. The chain recombines TRBV7-2 with TRBJ2-1; a possible D gene is TRBD2 (6 bases). The CDR3 spans 12 residues. Germline V lookup: CDR1 SGHTA, CDR2 FQGNSA. V was shortened by 5 bases and J by 9 bases, with 11 bases between the two germline ends. For the CDR3, the DNA is TGTGCCAGCAGCGCTACTAGCAGTGAGCAGTTCTTC. This codes for CASSATSSEQFF.

V usage is TRBV19 and J usage is TRBJ1-1, with a weak D call TRBD1 (5 bases). Germline CDR1 reads LNHDA; CDR2 reads SQIVND (reference sequence). V gave up 3 bases and J gave up 6 bases, with 23 bases separating them. The CDR3 is 17 residues long. The CDR3 loop reads CASSIIRGTQRSAEAFF. The CDR3 coding sequence is TGTGCCAGTAGTATCATCAGAGGGACGCAGCGAAGCGCTGAAGCTTTCTTT.

The V call is TRBV6-2 or TRBV6-3, the J call TRBJ2-4; D gene unclear. The V and J ends lost 7 bases and 4 bases respectively, with 11 bases between them. Germline V lookup: CDR1 MNHEY, CDR2 SVGEGT. The CDR3 has 13 residues. CDR3 protein: CASTADGKNIQYF. The CDR3 nucleotides read TGTGCCAGCACCGCGGACGGGAAAAACATTCAGTACTTC.